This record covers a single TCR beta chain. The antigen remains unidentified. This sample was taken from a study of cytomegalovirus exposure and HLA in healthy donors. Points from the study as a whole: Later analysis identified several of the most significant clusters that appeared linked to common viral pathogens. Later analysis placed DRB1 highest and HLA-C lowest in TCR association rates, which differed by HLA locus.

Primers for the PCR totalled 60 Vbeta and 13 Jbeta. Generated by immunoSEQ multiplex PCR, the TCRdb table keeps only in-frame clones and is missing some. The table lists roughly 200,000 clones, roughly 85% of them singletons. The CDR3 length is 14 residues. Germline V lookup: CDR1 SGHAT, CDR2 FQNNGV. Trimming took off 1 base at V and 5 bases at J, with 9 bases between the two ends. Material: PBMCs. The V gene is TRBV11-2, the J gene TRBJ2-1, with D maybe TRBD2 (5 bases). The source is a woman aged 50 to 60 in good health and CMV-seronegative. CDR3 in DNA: TGTGCCAGCAGCTTAGCCAGAGGGAACAATGAGCAGTTCTTC. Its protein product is CASSLARGNNEQFF.